This TCR beta chain was sequenced during a study of T-cell memory formation after mild COVID-19. Germline V gives CDR1 SGHDT, CDR2 YYEEEE. The J segment lost 5 bases and the V segment lost 4 bases, leaving 9 bases of the junction unmatched. The CDR3 is 16 residues long. It was 5'RACE with constant-segment primers that produced the TCR alpha and TCR beta cDNA libraries, which carried sample barcodes and UMIs. MiXCR, run by TCRdb on the 5' RACE reads, gives a single entry per CDR3 protein. Of fewer than 250,000 distinct CDR3 sequences listed, around 20% are singletons. The sequence was collected from an adult woman who had mild COVID-19 (a few samples of this study predate the infection). Cell type and time point are not known. This chain joins TRBV5-6 and TRBJ2-3, with 11 bases aligning to TRBD2. The material sequenced was PBMCs or a T cell subset sorted from them (not recorded which). Here the CDR3 reads CASSDRLAGLIDTQYF. For the CDR3, the DNA is TGTGCCAGCAGCGATAGACTAGCGGGGCTTATAGATACGCAGTATTTT.